These T cell receptor beta chains were read from a single sample in a study of cytomegalovirus exposure and HLA in healthy donors. TCRdb keeps only in-frame clones here, not all; method: immunoSEQ multiplex PCR. The data hold about 180,000 clones, with 75% to 85% observed a single time. The sequenced sample was PBMCs. These TCRs come from a man aged 30 to 45 in good health and CMV-seropositive. Both conserved end residues are part of each CDR3. The D gene is left open where the match is weak. The listing skips clone size in some rows; elsewhere it reads once, few, many or a size class.

J gene: TRBJ1-1
D gene: TRBD1
V gene: TRBV2
clone size: .
CDR3 protein: CASSMRTGGTEAFF
CDR3 DNA: TGTGCCAGCAGTATGAGGACAGGAGGGACTGAAGCTTTCTTT

J gene: TRBJ2-2
D gene: .
V gene: TRBV10-3
clone size: few
CDR3 protein: CAISERGANTGELFF
CDR3 DNA: TGTGCCATCAGTGAAAGGGGTGCGAACACCGGGGAGCTGTTTTTT

J gene: TRBJ2-7
D gene: .
V gene: TRBV27
clone size: .
CDR3 protein: CASSLRTASYEQYF
CDR3 DNA: TGTGCCAGCAGTTTAAGAACAGCCTCCTACGAGCAGTACTTC

J gene: TRBJ2-7
D gene: TRBD1
V gene: TRBV7-8
clone size: .
CDR3 protein: CASSLPRDRGYEQYF
CDR3 DNA: TGTGCCAGCAGCTTACCCCGGGACAGGGGGTACGAGCAGTACTTC

J gene: TRBJ2-3
D gene: TRBD2
V gene: TRBV7-8
clone size: .
CDR3 protein: CASSLIGGSTDTQYF
CDR3 DNA: TGTGCCAGCAGCTTAATCGGGGGGTCCACAGATACGCAGTATTTT

J gene: TRBJ1-3
D gene: TRBD1
V gene: TRBV2
clone size: .
CDR3 protein: CASSERGQGAVRSGNTIYF
CDR3 DNA: TGTGCCAGCAGTGAAAGGGGACAGGGGGCTGTTCGGAGTGGAAACACCATATATTTT

J gene: TRBJ2-7
D gene: TRBD1
V gene: TRBV29-1
clone size: .
CDR3 protein: CSVERTGGSYEQYF
CDR3 DNA: TGCAGCGTTGAGAGGACAGGGGGTTCCTACGAGCAGTACTTC

J gene: TRBJ1-2
D gene: .
V gene: TRBV4-3
clone size: once
CDR3 protein: CASSQEGVGDPGAYGYTF
CDR3 DNA: TGCGCCAGCAGCCAAGAGGGGGTAGGGGATCCAGGGGCCTATGGCTACACCTTC

J gene: TRBJ2-1
D gene: .
V gene: TRBV7-2
clone size: few
CDR3 protein: CASSLMAVEVYNEQFF
CDR3 DNA: TGTGCCAGCAGCTTAATGGCCGTGGAGGTCTACAATGAGCAGTTCTTC

J gene: TRBJ1-5
D gene: .
V gene: TRBV28
clone size: .
CDR3 protein: CASAVRRGVGQPQHF
CDR3 DNA: TGTGCCAGCGCCGTGAGGAGGGGAGTGGGTCAGCCCCAGCATTTT

J gene: TRBJ2-1
D gene: .
V gene: TRBV27
clone size: .
CDR3 protein: CASSSRDSYNEQFF
CDR3 DNA: TGTGCCAGCAGTTCCCGGGACTCTTACAATGAGCAGTTCTTC

J gene: TRBJ1-2
D gene: .
V gene: TRBV7-9
clone size: once
CDR3 protein: CASSLGGGNGYTF
CDR3 DNA: TGTGCCAGCAGCTTAGGGGGGGGGAATGGCTACACCTTC

J gene: TRBJ2-7
D gene: TRBD1
V gene: TRBV4-3
clone size: .
CDR3 protein: CASSQDRDRDYEQYF
CDR3 DNA: TGCGCCAGCAGCCAGGACCGGGACAGGGACTACGAGCAGTACTTC

J gene: TRBJ2-5
D gene: .
V gene: TRBV30
clone size: .
CDR3 protein: CAWVGTFQETQYF
CDR3 DNA: TGTGCCTGGGTAGGGACTTTCCAAGAGACCCAGTACTTC

J gene: TRBJ1-3
D gene: .
V gene: TRBV11-2
clone size: .
CDR3 protein: CASSPKFAGSLLTGNTIYF
CDR3 DNA: TGTGCCAGCAGCCCAAAGTTTGCAGGGTCGCTGTTAACTGGAAACACCATATATTTT

J gene: TRBJ2-4
D gene: .
V gene: TRBV10-1
clone size: once
CDR3 protein: CASSEGRGGGNIQYF
CDR3 DNA: TGCGCCAGCAGTGAAGGCAGGGGTGGTGGAAACATTCAGTACTTC

J gene: TRBJ1-1
D gene: TRBD1
V gene: TRBV11-2
clone size: .
CDR3 protein: CASSAQGAPEAFF
CDR3 DNA: TGTGCCAGCAGCGCCCAGGGGGCGCCTGAAGCTTTCTTT

J gene: TRBJ2-3
D gene: .
V gene: TRBV6-1
clone size: .
CDR3 protein: CASSEQPQTRMSTDTQYF
CDR3 DNA: TGTGCCAGCAGTGAACAGCCCCAGACTAGGATGAGCACAGATACGCAGTATTTT

J gene: TRBJ1-2
D gene: TRBD1
V gene: TRBV28
clone size: .
CDR3 protein: CASSNGQGASVYGYTF
CDR3 DNA: TGTGCCAGCAGCAACGGACAGGGGGCTTCGGTATATGGCTACACCTTC

J gene: TRBJ2-7
D gene: TRBD1
V gene: TRBV7-9
clone size: .
CDR3 protein: CASRSDRGPNEQYF
CDR3 DNA: TGTGCCAGCAGATCCGACAGGGGGCCTAACGAGCAGTACTTC

J gene: TRBJ2-7
D gene: TRBD2
V gene: TRBV6-5
clone size: .
CDR3 protein: CASSFRTSGSPYEQYF
CDR3 DNA: TGTGCCAGCAGTTTCCGGACTAGCGGAAGTCCATACGAGCAGTACTTC

J gene: TRBJ1-2
D gene: TRBD1
V gene: TRBV12-5
clone size: once
CDR3 protein: CASGPPGQGYGYTF
CDR3 DNA: TGTGCTAGTGGTCCCCCGGGACAGGGGTATGGCTACACCTTC

J gene: TRBJ1-1
D gene: .
V gene: TRBV21-1
clone size: .
CDR3 protein: CASSKALNTEAFF
CDR3 DNA: TGTGCCAGCAGCAAAGCTCTAAACACTGAAGCTTTCTTT

J gene: TRBJ2-2
D gene: .
V gene: TRBV4-3
clone size: .
CDR3 protein: CASSQDVGAWDTGELFF
CDR3 DNA: TGCGCCAGCAGCCAAGATGTGGGGGCATGGGACACCGGGGAGCTGTTTTTT

J gene: TRBJ2-7
D gene: TRBD2
V gene: TRBV6-1
clone size: .
CDR3 protein: CASTWTSGTYEQYF
CDR3 DNA: TGTGCCAGCACTTGGACTAGCGGGACCTACGAGCAGTACTTC

J gene: TRBJ1-4
D gene: TRBD1
V gene: TRBV5-1
clone size: few
CDR3 protein: CASSTGQGSEKLFF
CDR3 DNA: TGCGCCAGCAGCACAGGACAGGGAAGTGAAAAACTGTTTTTT

J gene: TRBJ1-6
D gene: .
V gene: TRBV5-1
clone size: .
CDR3 protein: CASSLDGGDNSPPHF
CDR3 DNA: TGCGCCAGCAGCCTCGACGGCGGTGATAATTCACCCCCCCACTTT

J gene: TRBJ2-3
D gene: .
V gene: TRBV27
clone size: .
CDR3 protein: CASSPKPTGGPDTQYF
CDR3 DNA: TGTGCCAGCAGTCCAAAACCGACAGGAGGACCAGATACGCAGTATTTT

J gene: TRBJ2-7
D gene: TRBD2
V gene: TRBV5-1
clone size: .
CDR3 protein: CASSPGGVRVTYEQYF
CDR3 DNA: TGCGCCAGCAGCCCGGGGGGAGTTAGGGTTACCTACGAGCAGTACTTC

J gene: TRBJ1-5
D gene: .
V gene: TRBV10-1
clone size: .
CDR3 protein: CASSESGADQPQHF
CDR3 DNA: TGCGCCAGCAGTGAGTCGGGAGCGGATCAGCCCCAGCATTTT

J gene: TRBJ2-7
D gene: .
V gene: TRBV4-3
clone size: .
CDR3 protein: CASSQDRQGYEQYF
CDR3 DNA: TGCGCCAGCAGCCAAGATCGGCAGGGCTACGAGCAGTACTTC

J gene: TRBJ2-7
D gene: TRBD1
V gene: TRBV5-6
clone size: .
CDR3 protein: CASRFTGAGEQYF
CDR3 DNA: TGTGCCAGCAGATTCACAGGGGCCGGCGAGCAGTACTTC

J gene: TRBJ1-6
D gene: .
V gene: TRBV4-3
clone size: .
CDR3 protein: CASSPVPAPQDGTPLHF
CDR3 DNA: TGCGCCAGCAGCCCAGTCCCTGCCCCCCAGGACGGGACACCCCTCCACTTT

J gene: TRBJ2-7
D gene: TRBD1
V gene: TRBV11-3
clone size: .
CDR3 protein: CASSSLQGADDEQYF
CDR3 DNA: TGTGCCAGCAGCTCATTACAGGGGGCGGACGACGAGCAGTACTTC

J gene: TRBJ2-7
D gene: TRBD1
V gene: TRBV10-1
clone size: .
CDR3 protein: CASSESVRDRDHEQYF
CDR3 DNA: TGCGCCAGCAGTGAGTCAGTAAGGGACAGGGACCACGAGCAGTACTTC

J gene: TRBJ2-5
D gene: TRBD1
V gene: TRBV7-2
clone size: .
CDR3 protein: CASSLGVGQGARETQYF
CDR3 DNA: TGTGCCAGCAGCTTAGGGGTGGGGCAGGGGGCGCGCGAGACCCAGTACTTC

J gene: TRBJ1-2
D gene: .
V gene: TRBV19
clone size: .
CDR3 protein: CASTTVPTGFGYTF
CDR3 DNA: TGTGCCAGTACCACGGTTCCTACAGGGTTTGGCTACACCTTC

J gene: TRBJ2-7
D gene: TRBD1
V gene: TRBV5-6
clone size: .
CDR3 protein: CASSLADRGPYEQYF
CDR3 DNA: TGTGCCAGCAGCTTGGCCGACAGGGGACCCTACGAGCAGTACTTC

J gene: TRBJ2-1
D gene: .
V gene: TRBV30
clone size: .
CDR3 protein: CAWGWGQNEQFF
CDR3 DNA: TGTGCCTGGGGGTGGGGCCAGAATGAGCAGTTCTTC

J gene: TRBJ2-1
D gene: .
V gene: TRBV12-5
clone size: .
CDR3 protein: CASGSEGGSSYNEQFF
CDR3 DNA: TGTGCTAGTGGTAGCGAGGGGGGGAGCTCCTACAATGAGCAGTTCTTC

J gene: TRBJ1-4
D gene: .
V gene: TRBV7-9
clone size: .
CDR3 protein: CASSLAGSINEKLFF
CDR3 DNA: TGTGCCAGCAGCTTAGCCGGGTCGATTAATGAAAAACTGTTTTTT

J gene: TRBJ2-3
D gene: .
V gene: TRBV6-5
clone size: .
CDR3 protein: CASSYSQSSTDTQYF
CDR3 DNA: TGTGCCAGCAGTTACAGTCAGTCTAGCACAGATACGCAGTATTTT

J gene: TRBJ1-2
D gene: .
V gene: TRBV27
clone size: .
CDR3 protein: CASSSPDRRYGYTF
CDR3 DNA: TGTGCCAGCAGTTCTCCGGACAGACGATATGGCTACACCTTC

J gene: TRBJ1-1
D gene: TRBD1
V gene: TRBV11-2
clone size: .
CDR3 protein: CASSIRGGYTEAFF
CDR3 DNA: TGTGCCAGCAGTATCCGAGGGGGCTACACTGAAGCTTTCTTT